These T cell receptor beta chains were read from a single sample in a study of beta chain features in type 1 diabetes. TCRdb's table, derived via immunoSEQ multiplex PCR, lists solely in-frame clones and lacks some. Of over 200,000 clones listed, approximately 10% are singletons. Sequencing input: naive CD4+ T cells from blood. These receptor sequences come from a man aged 30-40 years with type 1 diabetes. Each CDR3 is given without its conserved first and last residue.

TRBV9 | ASSVGQTQETQY
TRBV30 | AWSAYSGGGRTGELF
TRBV19 | ASSIYSSNQPQH
TRBV4-2 | ASSPDREGGGYT
TRBV11-1 | ASSRSMNTEAF
TRBV6-1 | ASTLDRGNQPQH
TRBV5-4 | ASSTKGPLYGYT
TRBV2 | ASSTQNSYNSPLH
TRBV20-1 | SAKTGYEQY
TRBV18 | ASSPSQETQY
TRBV4-2 | ASSQAQEKLF
TRBV6-5 | ASSSDGTYEQY
TRBV7-9 | ASSPGAGGYSPLH
TRBV7-9 | ASSPQAGTEQF
TRBV20-1 | SASSGYT
TRBV18 | ASSPREAGAHDYGYT
TRBV11-1 | ASSFSGTRAYGEQY
TRBV5-1 | ASSLYGEGHEQF
TRBV4-2 | ASSQGPREYEQY
TRBV6-5 | ASSYGTEETQY
TRBV30 | AWSPQIQETQY
TRBV7-9 | ASSLGTGGRETQY
TRBV7-9 | ASSAGQFGNQPQH
TRBV7-2 | ASSLRGGSRGNEQF
TRBV9 | ASSLGLAGGHNEQF
TRBV30 | AWSLYRDRSTDTQY
TRBV19 | ASSSGDTQY
TRBV30 | AWRTFRGYT
TRBV6-5 | ASSLLGGTVGEQF
TRBV18 | ASSNRQNTEAF
TRBV11-2 | ASSAGWYEQY
TRBV6-5 | ASSEGGVNYGYT
TRBV2 | ATSSYNEQF
TRBV7-9 | ASSLVGGEKLF
TRBV2 | ASSSNRGRTWGKLF
TRBV6-5 | ASRATFLSYNEQF
TRBV7-9 | ASSFLVGRGATDTQY
TRBV9 | ASSAGWTPLNSPLH
TRBV4-2 | ASSQEGQGPQETQY
TRBV7-2 | ASSLGIYDRGYT
TRBV4-2 | ASSPWRGAGSTDTQY
TRBV5-1 | ASSPRQGGYGYT
TRBV30 | AWSVGVNQPQH
TRBV7-7 | ASSKDSTGELF
TRBV9 | ASSVQIGNTIY
TRBV7-9 | ASSLGTTEAF
TRBV28 | ASAGGGRISNQPQH
TRBV10-3 | ATTTGSAGEQY
TRBV5-1 | ASSRRTSGGASYNEQF
TRBV27 | ASSAQDSNQPQH
TRBV5-1 | ASSPPYKGHSYEQY
TRBV2 | ASSVGLNTIY
TRBV19 | ASSSTSSYNSPLH